What follows are 15 T cell receptor beta chains derived from one specimen sequenced in a study of T cell responses to AZD1222 COVID-19 vaccine. Method: immunoSEQ multiplex PCR; TCRdb's copy keeps in-frame clones and lacks some. The table lists around 150,000 clones, approximately 90% of them singletons, with 0.9% to 1.2% in the top ten. This specimen consisted of peripheral blood, obtained 28 days after the second AZD1222 dose. The receptors were sampled from an adult who received the AZD1222 COVID-19 vaccine.

The chain combines TRBV6-5 with TRBJ1-5, with D tentatively TRBD1 (6 bases). The CDR3 length is 14 residues. Trimming cost V 6 bases and J 3 bases, with 12 bases left between them. The germline gives CDR1 MNHEY, CDR2 SVGAGI. Here the CDR3 DNA reads TGTGCCAGCAGCGACGGACAGTTCAATCAGCCCCAGCATTTT. Its translation is CASSDGQFNQPQHF.

This clone was seen once. The rearrangement joins TRBV7-9 to TRBJ2-1; TRBD2 matches 7 bases. V lost 2 bases, J lost 0 bases, and 7 bases stayed unmatched. The CDR3 is 17 amino acids. CDR1 is SEHNR and CDR2 is FQNEAQ in the germline V gene (reference sequence). DNA of the CDR3: TGTGCCAGCAGCTTATTTCCCGGGACTAACTCCTACAATGAGCAGTTCTTC. Translating gives CASSLFPGTNSYNEQFF. Combining the CDR3 with reference TRBV7-9 and TRBJ2-1 gives the whole variable domain DTGVSQNPRHKITKRGQNVTFRCDPISEHNRLYWYRQTLGQGPEFLTYFQNEAQLEKSRLLSDRFSAERPKGSFSTLEIQRTEQGDSAMYLCASSLFPGTNSYNEQFFGPGTRLTVL.

This chain uses TRBV19 with TRBJ2-7; unclear D gene. The CDR3 has 14 amino acids. Trimming cost V 1 base and J 0 bases, with 7 bases left between them. Germline V gene data show CDR1 as LNHDA and CDR2 as SQIVND (reference sequence). CDR3 sequence reads: CASSIADSSYEQYF. CDR3 DNA: TGTGCCAGTAGTATAGCTGATAGCTCCTACGAGCAGTACTTC. Looking up the rest from reference TRBV19 and TRBJ2-7 gives the full variable domain: DGGITQSPKYLFRKEGQNVTLSCEQNLNHDAMYWYRQDPGQGLRLIYYSQIVNDFQKGDIAEGYSVSREKKESFPLTVTSAQKNPTAFYLCASSIADSSYEQYFGPGTRLTVT.

V and J are TRBV6-1 and TRBJ1-2; D is unresolved. V lost 1 base to trimming and J lost 2 bases, with 8 bases between them. The germline CDR1 and CDR2 sequences are MNHNS and SASEGT. The length of the CDR3 is 14 residues. The CDR3 coding sequence is TGTGCCAGCAGTGAAGGTCCGATCAACTATGGCTACACCTTC. Its protein product is CASSEGPINYGYTF.

The V call is TRBV2, the J call TRBJ2-7, with D possibly being TRBD1 (6 bases). The germline CDR1 and CDR2 sequences are SNHLY and FYNNEI. V was shortened by 7 bases and J by 6 bases, with 13 bases between the two germline ends. CDR3 length: 12 amino acids. Here the CDR3 DNA reads TGTGCCAGCATTCGCCAGGGGCGCGAGCAGTACTTC. Translated, it gives CASIRQGREQYF. The complete variable domain, with remaining parts taken from reference TRBV2 and TRBJ2-7, reads EPEVTQTPSHQVTQMGQEVILRCVPISNHLYFYWYRQILGQKVEFLVSFYNNEISEKSEIFDDQFSVERPDGSNFTLKIRSTKLEDSAMYFCASIRQGREQYFGPGTRLTVT.

V and J are TRBV11-3 and TRBJ2-3; a weak D match, TRBD2 (6 bases). Trimming shortened V by 5 bases and J by 3 bases, and 18 bases separated the two germline ends. Germline V gives CDR1 SGHNT, CDR2 YENEEA. The CDR3 runs to 16 residues. The CDR3 region has the DNA TGTGCCAGCAGCCCCTCCCGGGGGTCTATGACAGATACGCAGTATTTT. It is translated as CASSPSRGSMTDTQYF.

The chain combines TRBV7-6 with TRBJ1-1; the D is unclear. The V and J ends lost 5 bases and 1 base respectively, with 8 bases between them. The CDR3 length is 13 residues. Germline V gene sequence: CDR1 SGHVS, CDR2 FNYEAQ. The CDR3 coding sequence is TGTGCCAGCAGCGCTACACCGAACACTGAAGCTTTCTTT. Translating gives CASSATPNTEAFF.

The chain employs TRBV11-2 and TRBJ2-2; TRBD2 matches at 7 bases. The CDR3 consists of 14 residues. Trimming at V came to 7 bases and at J to 1 base, leaving 3 bases not matched to a gene. Germline V lookup: CDR1 SGHAT, CDR2 FQNNGV. The CDR3 spells CASTWGGNTGELFF. The CDR3 DNA is TGTGCCAGCACCTGGGGGGGGAACACCGGGGAGCTGTTTTTT.

The chain joins TRBV5-1 to TRBJ1-4; D gene uncertain. Germline CDR1 and CDR2: SGHRS and YFSETQ. The CDR3 runs 15 residues. The V end lost 6 bases, the J end lost 3 bases, and 15 bases lay between the germline ends. The CDR3 loop reads CASKVKAGSNEKLFF. The DNA of the CDR3 is TGCGCCAGCAAGGTTAAAGCGGGTTCTAATGAAAAACTGTTTTTT. Supplemented by reference TRBV5-1 and TRBJ1-4, the full variable domain reads KAGVTQTPRYLIKTRGQQVTLSCSPISGHRSVSWYQQTPGQGLQFLFEYFSETQRNKGNFPGRFSGRQFSNSRSEMNVSTLELGDSALYLCASKVKAGSNEKLFFGSGTQLSVL.

The V and J genes are TRBV7-2 and TRBJ2-1, with 7 bases aligning to TRBD2. V gave up 5 bases and J gave up 5 bases; unmatched junction bases: 6. In germline, CDR1 is SGHTA, CDR2 FQGNSA. This CDR3 region has 14 residues. This chain's CDR3 is CASSTLGGNNEQFF. DNA for the CDR3: TGTGCCAGCAGCACCCTGGGGGGGAACAATGAGCAGTTCTTC.

The chain uses TRBV12-3 or TRBV12-4 and TRBJ1-1; unclear D gene. V lost 1 base and J lost 1, with 4 bases in between. This CDR3 region has 13 residues. As DNA, the CDR3 is TGTGCCAGCAGTTTAGGCAGGAACACTGAAGCTTTCTTT. Residues: CASSLGRNTEAFF.

This clone was seen just once. The genes are TRBV10-2 and TRBJ1-3, with 7 bases that match TRBD1. J was trimmed by 4 bases and V by 3 bases; bases with no gene match: 3. The CDR3 loop spans 14 amino acids. CDR1 WSHSY and CDR2 SAAADI come from the germline V gene. The CDR3 nucleotides read TGCGCCAGCAGTGAACAGGGGCGCGGAAACACCATATATTTT. Protein: CASSEQGRGNTIYF.

The rearrangement uses TRBV29-1 and TRBJ2-3, with 8 bases fitting TRBD1. Germline assignment: CDR1 SQVTM and CDR2 ANQGSEA. The CDR3 sequence is 12 residues long. Losses at the gene ends were 7 bases for V and 4 bases for J; bases not matched to a gene: 4. The CDR3 region has the DNA TGCAGCGCAGGGACAGGCCCAGATACGCAGTATTTT. It yields the protein CSAGTGPDTQYF.

This clone showed up just a few times. This sequence joins TRBV10-3 and TRBJ1-2; no firm D call. The V end was cut by 2 bases, the J end by 4 bases, with 5 bases between. The CDR3 has 12 amino acids. Germline V lookup: CDR1 ENHRY, CDR2 SYGVKD. The CDR3 DNA follows: TGTGCCATCAGTGAGGGGTCCTATGGCTACACCTTC. It is translated as CAISEGSYGYTF.

This clone has more than one count but fewer than ten. The V gene is TRBV30, the J gene TRBJ2-7; the D gene could be TRBD1 or TRBD2 (5 bases each). Trimming took off 0 bases at V and 2 bases at J, with 11 bases between the two ends. The germline gives CDR1 GTSNPN, CDR2 SVGIG (reference sequence). There are 14 residues in the CDR3. Written as DNA, the CDR3 is TGTGCCTGGAGTGTCGGGGCAGGGCCCTACGAGCAGTACTTC. Translating it yields CAWSVGAGPYEQYF.